A single sample is the source of the 27 T cell receptor beta chains below, sequenced in a study of OX40 agonist ivuxolimab in advanced cancers. Clones were sequenced by immunoSEQ multiplex PCR, and TCRdb holds only the in-frame ones, with some missing. The sample lists about 81,000 clones, around nine tenths seen once, with 0.45% to 0.6% in the top ten. The material was CD4+ or CD8+ T cells sorted from blood, obtained in a trial of the OX40 agonist ivuxolimab. The source of these receptors is an adult with an advanced solid tumor such as melanoma, head and neck, liver or kidney cancer.

The chain is built from TRBV7-9 and TRBJ2-6; D possibly uses TRBD1 or TRBD2 (6 bases each). CDR1 is SEHNR and CDR2 is FQNEAQ in the germline V gene (reference sequence). V lost 4 bases to trimming and J lost 10 bases, with 17 bases between them. The CDR3 loop spans 15 amino acids. CDR3 in amino acids: CASSSGGGTLNVLTF. The CDR3 coding sequence is TGTGCCAGCAGCTCCGGGGGCGGGACACTAAACGTCCTGACTTTC.

This chain uses TRBV5-4 with TRBJ1-2, with a weak D call TRBD1 (5 bases). Trimming took off 10 bases at V and 3 bases at J, with 25 bases between the two ends. Germline CDR1 is SGHNT and CDR2 is YYREEE (reference sequence). The CDR3 is 16 residues long. The CDR3 region is CALRRDPFYSDYGYTF. CDR3 in DNA: TGTGCCTTACGCCGGGACCCTTTCTATTCCGACTATGGCTACACCTTC.

This clone showed up just once. The rearrangement links TRBV11-2 to TRBJ2-7; 8 bases are shared with TRBD2. Germline loops: CDR1 SGHAT, CDR2 FQNNGV. With V trimmed by 0 bases and J by 2 bases, 12 bases remained unmatched. This CDR3 is 18 amino acids long. CDR3 nucleotides: TGTGCCAGCAGCTTAGAGCCCGGTCCTAGCGGGCGACCCTACGAGCAGTACTTC. Protein product: CASSLEPGPSGRPYEQYF.

V usage is TRBV5-8 and J usage is TRBJ2-5, with TRBD1 matching 8 bases. This CDR3 comprises 15 residues. V was clipped by 4 bases and J by 0 bases; unmatched bases: 5. CDR1 is SGHTS and CDR2 is YDEGEE in the germline V gene. The CDR3 sequence: CASSVTGAYQETQYF. Here the CDR3 DNA reads TGTGCCAGCAGCGTGACAGGGGCGTACCAAGAGACCCAGTACTTC.

The chain couples TRBV10-3 to TRBJ2-5, with D possibly matching TRBD1 (6 bases). The CDR3 consists of 15 residues. Trimming cost V 6 bases and J 2 bases, with 16 bases left between them. Germline-derived CDR1 and CDR2 are ENHRY and SYGVKD. CDR3 region: CAIRATGIAQETQYF. The DNA for the CDR3 is TGTGCCATCAGGGCGACAGGTATCGCACAAGAGACCCAGTACTTC.

The chain has TRBV11-1 and TRBJ2-6, with unresolved D. The CDR3 runs 15 residues. The germline gives CDR1 SGHAT, CDR2 FQDESV (reference sequence). Deletions cut 7 bases from V and 1 base from J, with 11 bases between. CDR3 DNA sequence: TGTGCCAGCAAAAGGGCCTTATCTGGGGCCAACGTCCTGACTTTC. This encodes CASKRALSGANVLTF. The full variable domain, completed using reference TRBV11-1 and TRBJ2-6, is EAEVAQSPRYKITEKSQAVAFWCDPISGHATLYWYRQILGQGPELLVQFQDESVVDDSQLPKDRFSAERLKGVDSTLKIQPAELGDSAMYLCASKRALSGANVLTFGAGSRLTVL.

CDR3 sequence reads: CASSVGGGGGNEKLFF. The CDR3 DNA reads as TGTGCCAGCAGCGTAGGAGGGGGCGGCGGTAATGAAAAACTGTTTTTT. The chain joins TRBV9 to TRBJ1-4, with 7 positions matching TRBD1. CDR3 size: 16 residues. With V trimmed by 0 bases and J by 4 bases, 6 bases remained unmatched. Germline-derived CDR1 and CDR2 are SGDLS and YYNGEE.

This clone was found once. This chain joins TRBV18 and TRBJ2-7; D is unclear. The CDR3 has 15 amino acids. In germline, CDR1 is KGHSH, CDR2 LQKENI. Trimming took off 4 bases at V and 2 bases at J, with 15 bases between the two ends. CDR3 nucleotides: TGTGCCAGCTCACTTGGTTTGGCAGCTACCTACGAGCAGTACTTC. It translates to CASSLGLAATYEQYF.

The chain recombines TRBV2 with TRBJ2-3, with D perhaps matching TRBD2 (7 bases). The length of the CDR3 is 17 residues. V dropped 6 bases and J dropped 5 bases, with 24 bases sitting between them. The germline gives CDR1 SNHLY, CDR2 FYNNEI. CDR3 sequence (DNA): TGTGCCAGCAGCACAATTCTTGGGGGGGGGCCAGGAGATACGCAGTATTTT. Translating it yields CASSTILGGGPGDTQYF.

The rearrangement links TRBV9 to TRBJ1-5, with D maybe TRBD1 (6 bases). Germline V gene lookup returns CDR1 SGDLS and CDR2 YYNGEE. This CDR3 is 15 amino acids long. V was shortened by 4 bases and J by 4 bases, with 15 bases between the two germline ends. The CDR3 DNA sequence: TGTGCCAGCAGCCAGCATGACAGGAATAATCAGCCCCAGCATTTT. Residues: CASSQHDRNNQPQHF.

The rearrangement uses TRBV2 and TRBJ2-2; TRBD1 matches 9 bases. V dropped 4 bases and J dropped 6; count of bases not matched to a gene: 9. The length of the CDR3 is 16 residues. The germline CDR1 and CDR2 sequences are SNHLY and FYNNEI. The CDR3 coding sequence is TGTGCCAGCAGTGGAGACAGGGGGTTAATTGCCGGGGAGCTGTTTTTT. This translates into CASSGDRGLIAGELFF.

This clone was counted a single time. In DNA form, the CDR3 reads TGTGCCAGCAGCAGGGGGCTCCTTAAAAACATTCAGTACTTC. Its protein product is CASSRGLLKNIQYF. This chain joins TRBV6-1 and TRBJ2-4, with 8 bases aligning to TRBD1. CDR3 size: 14 residues. The germline V gene has CDR1 MNHNS and CDR2 SASEGT. V lost 6 bases and J lost 4; bases outside the gene matches: 5.

The V gene is TRBV11-3, the J gene TRBJ1-5, with D unclear. The V and J ends lost 5 bases and 0 bases respectively, with 11 bases between them. The CDR3 spans 15 residues. Per germline, CDR1 SGHNT and CDR2 YENEEA. The CDR3 nucleotides are TGTGCCAGCAGCAGGAGGGATTTTAGCAATCAGCCCCAGCATTTT. Protein product: CASSRRDFSNQPQHF.

The chain recombines TRBV5-1 with TRBJ2-5, with 9 bases lining up with TRBD2. Germline V gene data show CDR1 as SGHRS and CDR2 as YFSETQ. The CDR3 is made up of 14 amino acids. V was pared by 1 base and J by 5 bases, with 3 bases of the junction left unmatched. Written as DNA, the CDR3 is TGCGCCAGCAGCTTGAAGCGGGGGGACGAGACCCAGTACTTC. Its protein is CASSLKRGDETQYF.

The chain is built from TRBV2 and TRBJ2-1; D is ambiguous. Germline V gene data show CDR1 as SNHLY and CDR2 as FYNNEI. With 7 bases removed from V and 12 bases from J, the gap between germline ends came to 16 bases. The length of the CDR3 is 12 residues. CDR3 nucleotides: TGTGCCAGCACCCAAGAGACTGATCGGCAGTTCTTC. Translation gives CASTQETDRQFF.

This chain links TRBV7-2 with TRBJ2-7; no definite D call. CDR1 is SGHTA and CDR2 is FQGNSA in the germline V gene. The CDR3 consists of 14 residues. V lost 1 base to trimming and J lost 0 bases, with 7 bases between them. Here the CDR3 DNA reads TGTGCCAGCAGCTTAGGGACCTTCTCCTACGAGCAGTACTTC. Its translation is CASSLGTFSYEQYF.

The J gene is TRBJ2-7, the V gene TRBV18, with 8 bases fitting TRBD1. The V and J ends lost 4 bases and 2 bases, in that order; junction bases with no gene match: 7. CDR1 is KGHSH and CDR2 is LQKENI in the germline V gene. The CDR3 has 15 amino acids. CDR3 amino acids: CASSRAGTGPYEQYF. CDR3 coding DNA: TGTGCCAGCTCACGCGCCGGGACAGGTCCCTACGAGCAGTACTTC. Using reference TRBV18 and TRBJ2-7 for the parts outside the CDR3, the full variable domain is NAGVMQNPRHLVRRRGQEARLRCSPMKGHSHVYWYRQLPEEGLKFMVYLQKENIIDESGMPKERFSAEFPKEGPSILRIQQVVRGDSAAYFCASSRAGTGPYEQYFGPGTRLTVT.

The chain combines TRBV7-9 with TRBJ1-4; D gene unclear. The CDR3 contains 12 residues. Trimming shortened V by 5 bases and J by 8 bases, and 9 bases separated the two germline ends. CDR1 and CDR2 (germline): SEHNR, FQNEAQ (reference sequence). In DNA form, the CDR3 reads TGTGCCAGCAGCCCCGGGCCCGAAAAACTGTTTTTT. It encodes CASSPGPEKLFF.

The rearrangement links TRBV4-2 to TRBJ1-2, with unresolved D. The length of the CDR3 is 15 residues. In germline, CDR1 is LGHNA, CDR2 YNFKEQ. V was shortened by 0 bases and J by 5 bases, with 13 bases between the two germline ends. CDR3 protein: CASSQDFLGWYGYTF. CDR3 bases: TGTGCCAGCAGCCAAGACTTCCTCGGGTGGTATGGCTACACCTTC.

The genes are TRBV10-3 and TRBJ2-3; TRBD1 aligns across 9 bases. The CDR3 runs to 16 residues. Per germline, CDR1 ENHRY and CDR2 SYGVKD. The V gene end was trimmed by 10 bases and the J gene end by 4 bases; junction bases not matched to a gene: 15. The DNA of the CDR3 is TGTGCCACGAGGCGTTCGGACAGGGGAGGTTCAGATACGCAGTATTTT. Protein: CATRRSDRGGSDTQYF.

The chain combines TRBV7-8 with TRBJ2-1; D tentatively fits TRBD1 or TRBD2 (7 bases each). The CDR3 loop spans 16 amino acids. Trimming left V 1 base short and J 8 bases short, with 18 bases between. Germline loops: CDR1 SGHVS, CDR2 FQNEAQ. The CDR3 DNA follows: TGTGCCAGCAGCTTAGTTCGGCAGGGGGGGTCCGATGAGCAGTTCTTC. This sequence encodes CASSLVRQGGSDEQFF.

The V call is TRBV11-3, the J call TRBJ2-1; D is undetermined. The CDR3 is 15 amino acids. Trimming removed 0 bases from V and 7 bases from J, with 13 bases in between. CDR1 and CDR2 from the germline V gene are SGHNT and YENEEA. CDR3 protein: CASSLDARRQNEQFF. CDR3 DNA sequence: TGTGCCAGCAGCTTAGATGCTAGACGTCAAAATGAGCAGTTCTTC.

The chain combines TRBV12-5 with TRBJ2-3; D may correspond to TRBD1 or TRBD2 (5 bases each). CDR3 length equals 16 residues. The germline V gene encodes CDR1 LGHNT and CDR2 FRNRAP. Trimming shortened V by 4 bases and J by 3 bases, and 17 bases separated the two germline ends. CDR3 residues: CASGSGSRGGTDTQYF. CDR3 DNA sequence: TGTGCTAGTGGTTCGGGATCAAGGGGCGGTACAGATACGCAGTATTTT.

The gene calls are TRBV19 and TRBJ2-1; 9 positions match TRBD1. Germline trimming cut 2 bases from V and 10 bases from J; bases unmatched to any gene: 6. Per germline, CDR1 LNHDA and CDR2 SQIVND (reference sequence). CDR3 length: 14 amino acids. The CDR3: CASSISGTGQEQFF. CDR3 sequence (DNA): TGTGCCAGTAGTATATCAGGGACAGGGCAGGAGCAGTTCTTC.

This clone was seen more than once but under ten times. The V gene is TRBV5-4, the J gene TRBJ1-5; weak D call: TRBD1 (5 bases). Trimming shortened V by 0 bases and J by 5 bases, and 9 bases separated the two germline ends. There are 14 residues in the CDR3. Germline V gene sequence: CDR1 SGHNT, CDR2 YYREEE (reference sequence). The CDR3 here is CASSLAGKDQPQHF. For the CDR3, the DNA is TGTGCCAGCAGCTTGGCAGGGAAGGATCAGCCCCAGCATTTT.

As to this clone: One end of the junction does not line up with germline, which may come from a read error. The genes are TRBV7-7 and TRBJ1-2, with TRBD1 matching 8 bases. This CDR3 is 13 amino acids long. Germline CDR1 SSHAT, CDR2 FNYEAQ (reference sequence). The CDR3: CASSLGGQGPYTF. As DNA, the CDR3 is TGTGCTAGCAGCTTAGGAGGACAGGGCCCCTACACCTTC.

The rearrangement joins TRBV4-2 to TRBJ1-2; D possibly corresponds to TRBD1 (5 bases). The CDR3 covers 15 residues. Between the trimmed V and J ends, which lost 3 bases and 0 bases, there was a span of 11 bases. Germline V gene lookup returns CDR1 LGHNA and CDR2 YNFKEQ. CDR3 loop: CASSQGRGANYGYTF. Written as DNA, the CDR3 is TGTGCCAGCAGCCAGGGACGGGGAGCTAACTATGGCTACACCTTC.